The clone carrying this T cell receptor beta chain was detected ten times or more. The antigen remains unidentified. Amplification of TCR beta CDR3 regions used RNA as the template. An initial round of RT-PCR targeting the TCR CDR3 relied on the HTBI primer set. TCRdb analysed the multiplex PCR reads with MiXCR anew, one entry per CDR3 protein. The sample has 300,000 to 450,000 distinct CDR3 sequences; around an eighth are singletons. These data come from a study of T cells in Graves' hyperthyroidism and ophthalmopathy. Study-level information: At the time of initial diagnosis and before any treatment, peripheral blood was collected.

Per germline, CDR1 GTSNPN and CDR2 SVGIG (reference sequence). This CDR3 has 12 amino acids. V was pared by 4 bases and J by 8 bases, with 14 bases between. Study-level points and caveats: Blood samples included most of the expanded thyroid clonotypes exceeding 0.001. Ophthalmopathy could be told apart from stable hyperthyroidism with a 13 V-J model. Median prediction lead before ophthalmopathy onset was 6 to 8 months with the model.

The sample consisted of blood. The rearrangement links TRBV30 to TRBJ1-1; D remains ambiguous. This clonotype originated in a man aged 30 to 39 with Graves' hyperthyroidism that later progressed to Graves' ophthalmopathy. CDR3 residues: CAWKNGLVEAFF. The DNA of the CDR3 is TGTGCCTGGAAAAACGGGTTGGTCGAAGCTTTCTTT. The full variable domain, its missing parts supplied by reference TRBV30 and TRBJ1-1, is SQTIHQWPATLVQPVGSPLSLECTVEGTSNPNLYWYRQAAGRGLQLLFYSVGIGQISSEVPQNLSASRPQDRQFILSSKKLLLSDSGFYLCAWKNGLVEAFFGQGTRLTVV.